The clone carrying this TCR beta chain turned up a few times. Its antigen remains unidentified. This record comes from a study of CD8+ T cells in alopecia areata. Study background: Each day, treated patients took oral tofacitinib twice, at 5 to 10 mg per dose. Study results and limitations: Normal skin's resident alphabeta T cells are also sequenced in scalp samples.

TCR sequencing used cDNA made by reverse transcription of extracted RNA. TCRdb's copy holds only in-frame clones and misses some; the assay was immunoSEQ multiplex PCR. The data contain approximately 150,000 clones, approximately 49% of them singletons. Alopecia areata patients gave lesional scalp punch biopsies and peripheral blood samples. Researchers picked out CD4+ and CD8+ T cells from PBMCs by sorting. Trimming pared 0 bases from V and 7 bases from J, leaving 12 bases between. The CDR3 is made up of 14 amino acids. Germline CDR1 is MNHEY and CDR2 is SVGAGI. Sequencing used CD4+ T cells sorted from blood, obtained at week 0. This rearrangement joins TRBV6-5 to TRBJ1-2; D is possibly TRBD1 (6 bases). The TCR was taken from a human donor with alopecia areata. CDR3 protein: CASSYSTGLSGYTF. The CDR3 DNA is TGTGCCAGCAGTTACTCGACAGGCCTAAGTGGCTACACCTTC.